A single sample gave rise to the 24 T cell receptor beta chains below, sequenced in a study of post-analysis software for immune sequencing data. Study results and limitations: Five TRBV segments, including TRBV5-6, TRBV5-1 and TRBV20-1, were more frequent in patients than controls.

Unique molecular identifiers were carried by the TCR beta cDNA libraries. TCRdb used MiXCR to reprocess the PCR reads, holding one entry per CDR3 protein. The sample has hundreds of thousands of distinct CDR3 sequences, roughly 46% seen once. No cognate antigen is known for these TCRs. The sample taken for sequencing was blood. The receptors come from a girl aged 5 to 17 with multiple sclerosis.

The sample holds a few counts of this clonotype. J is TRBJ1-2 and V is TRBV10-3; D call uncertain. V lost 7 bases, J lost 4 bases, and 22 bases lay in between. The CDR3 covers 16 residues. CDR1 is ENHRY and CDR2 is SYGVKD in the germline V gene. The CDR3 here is CAITEGWQANIYGYTF. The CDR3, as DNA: TGTGCCATCACTGAAGGTTGGCAGGCCAACATCTATGGCTACACCTTC.

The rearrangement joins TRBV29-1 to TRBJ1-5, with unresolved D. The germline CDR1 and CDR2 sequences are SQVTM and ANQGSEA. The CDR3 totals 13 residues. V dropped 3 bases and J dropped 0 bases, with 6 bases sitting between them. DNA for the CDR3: TGCAGCGTTGAGGCGGATAGCAATCAGCCCCAGCATTTT. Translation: CSVEADSNQPQHF. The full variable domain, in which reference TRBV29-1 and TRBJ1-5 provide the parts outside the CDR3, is SAVISQKPSRDICQRGTSLTIQCQVDSQVTMMFWYRQQPGQSLTLIATANQGSEATYESGFVIDKFPISRPNLTFSTLTVSNMSPEDSSIYLCSVEADSNQPQHFGDGTRLSIL.

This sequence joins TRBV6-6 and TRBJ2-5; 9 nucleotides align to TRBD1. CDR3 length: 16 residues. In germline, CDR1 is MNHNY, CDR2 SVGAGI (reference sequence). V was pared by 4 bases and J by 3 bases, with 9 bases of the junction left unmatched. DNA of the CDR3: TGTGCCAGCAGTTGGACGGGACAGGGATTCAAAGAGACCCAGTACTTC. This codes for CASSWTGQGFKETQYF.

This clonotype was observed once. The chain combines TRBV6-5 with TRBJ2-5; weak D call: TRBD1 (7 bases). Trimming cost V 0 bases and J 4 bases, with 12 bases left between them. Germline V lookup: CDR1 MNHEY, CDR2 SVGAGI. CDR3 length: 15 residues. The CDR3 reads CASSYSGQGGETQYF. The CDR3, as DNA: TGTGCCAGCAGTTACTCGGGTCAGGGGGGAGAGACCCAGTACTTC.

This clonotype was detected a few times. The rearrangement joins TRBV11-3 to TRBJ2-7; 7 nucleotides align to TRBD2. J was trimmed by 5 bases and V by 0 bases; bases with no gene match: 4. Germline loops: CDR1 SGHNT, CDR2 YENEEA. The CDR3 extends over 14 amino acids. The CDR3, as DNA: TGTGCCAGCAGCTTAGAACTAGCGACGCACGAGCAGTACTTC. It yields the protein CASSLELATHEQYF.

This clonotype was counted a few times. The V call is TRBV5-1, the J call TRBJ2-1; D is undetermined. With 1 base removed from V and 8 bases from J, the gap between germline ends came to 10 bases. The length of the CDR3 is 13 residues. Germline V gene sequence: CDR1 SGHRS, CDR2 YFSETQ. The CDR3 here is CASSLLTGDEQFF. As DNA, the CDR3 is TGCGCCAGCAGCTTGTTAACCGGCGATGAGCAGTTCTTC.

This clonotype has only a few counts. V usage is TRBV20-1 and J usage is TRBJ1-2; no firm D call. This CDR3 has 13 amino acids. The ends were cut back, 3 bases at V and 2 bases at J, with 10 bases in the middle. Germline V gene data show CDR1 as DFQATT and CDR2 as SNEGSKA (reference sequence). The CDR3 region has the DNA TGCAGTGCTAGGATCACCGGGAACTATGGCTACACCTTC. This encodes CSARITGNYGYTF.

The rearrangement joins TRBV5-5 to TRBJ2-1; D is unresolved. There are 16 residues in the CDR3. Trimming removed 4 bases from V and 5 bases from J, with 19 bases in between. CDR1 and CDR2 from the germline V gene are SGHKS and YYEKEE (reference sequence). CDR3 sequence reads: CASSAPFTRTNNEQFF. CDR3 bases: TGTGCCAGCAGCGCCCCGTTTACGAGGACCAACAATGAGCAGTTCTTC.

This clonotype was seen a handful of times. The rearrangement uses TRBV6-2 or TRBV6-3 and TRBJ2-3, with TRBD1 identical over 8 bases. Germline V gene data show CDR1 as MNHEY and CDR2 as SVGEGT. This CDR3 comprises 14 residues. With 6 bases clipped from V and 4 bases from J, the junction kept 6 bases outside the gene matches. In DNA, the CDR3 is TGTGCCAGCAGGTCGGACAGGGAGGCAGATACGCAGTATTTT. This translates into CASRSDREADTQYF.

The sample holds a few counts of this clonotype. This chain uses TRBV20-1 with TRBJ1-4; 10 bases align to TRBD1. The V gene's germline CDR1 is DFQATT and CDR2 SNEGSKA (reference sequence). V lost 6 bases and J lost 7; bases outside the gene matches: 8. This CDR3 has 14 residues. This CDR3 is CSAKTGGDSEKLFF. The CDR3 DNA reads TGCAGTGCCAAGACAGGGGGCGACAGTGAAAAACTGTTTTTT.

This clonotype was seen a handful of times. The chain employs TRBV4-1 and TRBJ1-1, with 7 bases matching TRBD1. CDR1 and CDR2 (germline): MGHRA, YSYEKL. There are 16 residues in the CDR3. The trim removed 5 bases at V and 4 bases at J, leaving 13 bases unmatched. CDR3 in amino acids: CASSSRGSEVGTEAFF. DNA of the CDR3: TGCGCCAGCAGCTCCAGGGGGAGCGAAGTAGGCACTGAAGCTTTCTTT.

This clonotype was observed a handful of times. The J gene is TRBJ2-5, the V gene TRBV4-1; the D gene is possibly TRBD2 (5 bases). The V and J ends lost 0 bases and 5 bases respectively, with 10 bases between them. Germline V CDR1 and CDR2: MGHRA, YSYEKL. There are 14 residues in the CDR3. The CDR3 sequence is CASSQDTGKETQYF. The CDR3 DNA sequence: TGCGCCAGCAGCCAAGACACGGGGAAGGAGACCCAGTACTTC.

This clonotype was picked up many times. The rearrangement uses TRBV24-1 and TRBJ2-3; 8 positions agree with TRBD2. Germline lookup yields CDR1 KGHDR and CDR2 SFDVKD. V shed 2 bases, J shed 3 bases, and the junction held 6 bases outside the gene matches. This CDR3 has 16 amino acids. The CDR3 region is CATSDSKRETTDTQYF. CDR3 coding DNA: TGTGCCACCAGTGATTCGAAGCGGGAGACGACAGATACGCAGTATTTT.

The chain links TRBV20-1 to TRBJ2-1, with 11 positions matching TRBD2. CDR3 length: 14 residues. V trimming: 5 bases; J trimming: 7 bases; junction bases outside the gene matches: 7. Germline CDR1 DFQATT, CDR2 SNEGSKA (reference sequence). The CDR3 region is CSAASLAGVNEQFF. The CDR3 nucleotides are TGCAGTGCTGCGTCACTAGCGGGGGTAAATGAGCAGTTCTTC.

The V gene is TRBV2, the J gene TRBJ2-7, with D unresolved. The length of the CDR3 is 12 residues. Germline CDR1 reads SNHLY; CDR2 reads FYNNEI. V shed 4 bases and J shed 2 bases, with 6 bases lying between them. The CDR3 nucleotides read TGTGCCAGCAGTGTAACAACCTACGAGCAGTACTTC. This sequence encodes CASSVTTYEQYF.

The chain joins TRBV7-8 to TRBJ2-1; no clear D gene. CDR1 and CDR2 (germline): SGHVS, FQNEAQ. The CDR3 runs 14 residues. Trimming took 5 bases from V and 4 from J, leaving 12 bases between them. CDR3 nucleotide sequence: TGTGCCAGCAGCCCACTCGACTTGTACAATGAGCAGTTCTTC. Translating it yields CASSPLDLYNEQFF. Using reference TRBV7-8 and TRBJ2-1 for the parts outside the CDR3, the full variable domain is GAGVSQSPRYKVAKRGQDVALRCDPISGHVSLFWYQQALGQGPEFLTYFQNEAQLDKSGLPSDRFFAERPEGSVSTLKIQRTQQEDSAVYLCASSPLDLYNEQFFGPGTRLTVL.

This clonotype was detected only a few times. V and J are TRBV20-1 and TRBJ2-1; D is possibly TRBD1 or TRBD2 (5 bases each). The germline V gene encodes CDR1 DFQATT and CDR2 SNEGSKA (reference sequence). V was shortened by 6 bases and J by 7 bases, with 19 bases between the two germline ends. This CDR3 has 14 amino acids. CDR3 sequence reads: CSAPGRDGRNEQFF. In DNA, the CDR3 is TGCAGTGCCCCGGGTAGGGACGGCCGGAATGAGCAGTTCTTC.

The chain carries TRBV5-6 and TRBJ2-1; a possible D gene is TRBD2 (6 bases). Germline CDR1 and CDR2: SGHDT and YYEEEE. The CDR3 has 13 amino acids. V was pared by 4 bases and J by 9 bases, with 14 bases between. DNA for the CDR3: TGTGCCAGCAGCCCCCCAGGAGGGGTTGAGCAGTTCTTC. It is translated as CASSPPGGVEQFF.

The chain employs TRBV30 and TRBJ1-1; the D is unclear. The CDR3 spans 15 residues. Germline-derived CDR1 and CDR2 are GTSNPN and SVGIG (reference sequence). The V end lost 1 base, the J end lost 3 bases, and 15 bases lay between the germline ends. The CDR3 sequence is CAWSGTALWDTEAFF. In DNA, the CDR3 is TGTGCCTGGAGTGGGACGGCCTTGTGGGACACTGAAGCTTTCTTT.

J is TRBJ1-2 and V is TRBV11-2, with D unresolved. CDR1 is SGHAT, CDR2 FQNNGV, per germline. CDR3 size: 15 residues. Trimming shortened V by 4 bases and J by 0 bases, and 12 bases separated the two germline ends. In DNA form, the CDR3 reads TGTGCCAGCAGCTCCCCCCGAAGAGCTAACTATGGCTACACCTTC. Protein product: CASSSPRRANYGYTF.

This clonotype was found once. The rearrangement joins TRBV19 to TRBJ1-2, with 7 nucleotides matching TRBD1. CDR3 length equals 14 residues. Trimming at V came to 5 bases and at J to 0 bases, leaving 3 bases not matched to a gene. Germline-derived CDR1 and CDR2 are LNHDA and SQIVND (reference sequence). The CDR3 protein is CASSSDRPNYGYTF. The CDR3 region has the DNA TGTGCCAGTAGTTCGGACAGGCCTAACTATGGCTACACCTTC.

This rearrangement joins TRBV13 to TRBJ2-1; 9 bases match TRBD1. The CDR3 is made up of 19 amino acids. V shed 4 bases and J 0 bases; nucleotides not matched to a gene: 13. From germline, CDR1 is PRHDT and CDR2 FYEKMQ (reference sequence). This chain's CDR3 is CASSSRDRATGYSYNEQFF. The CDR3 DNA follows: TGTGCCAGCAGCTCCCGGGACAGGGCAACCGGATACTCCTACAATGAGCAGTTCTTC.

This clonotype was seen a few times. This CDR3 reads CSVEEDSSYNEQFF. The CDR3, as DNA: TGCAGCGTTGAGGAGGATAGCTCCTACAATGAGCAGTTCTTC. The rearrangement joins TRBV29-1 to TRBJ2-1; maybe TRBD2 (5 bases). V was shortened by 3 bases and J by 0 bases, with 9 bases between the two germline ends. Germline assignment: CDR1 SQVTM and CDR2 ANQGSEA. The CDR3 is made up of 14 amino acids.

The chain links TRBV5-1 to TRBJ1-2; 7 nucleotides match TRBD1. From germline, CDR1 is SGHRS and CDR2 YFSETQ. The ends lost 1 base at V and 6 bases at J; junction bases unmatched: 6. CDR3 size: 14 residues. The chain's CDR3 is CASSLLGQSDGYTF. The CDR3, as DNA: TGCGCCAGCAGCTTGTTGGGACAGAGCGATGGCTACACCTTC.